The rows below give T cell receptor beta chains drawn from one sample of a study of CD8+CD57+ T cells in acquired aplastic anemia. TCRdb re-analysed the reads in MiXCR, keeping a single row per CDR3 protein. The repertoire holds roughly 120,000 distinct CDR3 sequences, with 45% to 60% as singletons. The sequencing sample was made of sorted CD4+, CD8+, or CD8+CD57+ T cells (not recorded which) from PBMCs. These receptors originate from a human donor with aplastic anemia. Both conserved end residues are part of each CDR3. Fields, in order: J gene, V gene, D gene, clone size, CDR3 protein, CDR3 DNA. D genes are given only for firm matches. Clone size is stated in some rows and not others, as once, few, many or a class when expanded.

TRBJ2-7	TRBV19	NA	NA	CASSISLTPGFNEQYF	TGTGCCAGTAGTATTTCCTTAACCCCTGGGTTCAACGAGCAGTACTTC
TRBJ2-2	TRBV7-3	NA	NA	CASSFGVGELFF	TGTGCCAGCAGCTTTGGGGTCGGGGAGCTGTTTTTT
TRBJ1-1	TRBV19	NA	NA	CASSRQSEAFF	TGTGCCAGTAGCCGCCAGAGTGAAGCTTTCTTT
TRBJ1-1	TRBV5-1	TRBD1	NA	CASSRGQGDTEAFF	TGCGCCAGCAGCCGGGGACAGGGTGACACTGAAGCTTTCTTT
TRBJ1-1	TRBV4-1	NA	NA	CASSREVNTEAFF	TGCGCCAGCAGCCGAGAGGTGAACACTGAAGCTTTCTTT
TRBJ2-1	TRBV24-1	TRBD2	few	CATSDPTSGPSPEQFF	TGTGCCACCAGTGACCCAACTAGCGGACCGTCCCCTGAGCAGTTCTTC
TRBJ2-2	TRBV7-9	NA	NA	CASSLQHNELFF	TGTGCCAGCAGCTTACAGCACAATGAGCTGTTTTTT
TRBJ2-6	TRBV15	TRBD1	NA	CATSKGASGANVLTF	TGTGCCACCAGCAAGGGGGCGTCTGGGGCCAACGTCCTGACTTTC
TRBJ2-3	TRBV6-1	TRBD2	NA	CASITSGRVADTQYF	TGTGCCAGCATAACTAGCGGGAGGGTCGCAGATACGCAGTATTTT
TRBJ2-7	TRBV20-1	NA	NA	CSANRGGEQYF	TGCAGTGCCAACAGGGGAGGGGAGCAGTACTTC
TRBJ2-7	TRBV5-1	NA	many	CASSLAGTSDYEQYF	TGCGCCAGCAGCTTGGCCGGGACATCCGACTACGAGCAGTACTTC
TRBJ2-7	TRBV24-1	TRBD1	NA	CAKNRDRGYEQYF	TGTGCCAAGAACCGGGACAGGGGGTACGAGCAGTACTTC
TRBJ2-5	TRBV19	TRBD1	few	CASSPTGGREETQYF	TGTGCCAGTAGTCCGACAGGGGGCCGGGAAGAGACCCAGTACTTC
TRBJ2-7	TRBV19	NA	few	CASSIDEDHYEQYF	TGTGCCAGTAGTATAGACGAGGATCACTACGAGCAGTACTTC